This T cell receptor (beta chain) was found in a study of blood T cell repertoires in COVID-19 (dated by TCRdb to 2018 to 2020). Background for the entire study: Collaborator samples came from the United States, Italy and Spain and covered acute and convalescent phases of COVID-19. The prospective study material was composed of cDNA or gDNA derived from T cells, B-cell-depleted T cells, or PBMCs. Subjects who had been exposed to COVID-19, were actively infected with it, or had recovered from it provided the deeply sampled blood TCRbeta repertoires that made up the dataset. The repertoires were released in a freely available public database intended as a resource for research on the immune response to SARS-CoV-2. Samples came from the ongoing ImmuneRACE study (first 160 participants) plus 1,254 subjects from 6 global collaborators. The sample metadata nearly always contained a de-identified subject ID, COVID-19 status, age in years and sex. Where available, HLA class I and class II types were taken from metadata supplied by the sample provider and were not determined by assay-based typing.

Collaborating institutions collected whole blood in K2EDTA tubes following their own protocols. Collaborator samples were shipped for TCRbeta analysis as frozen whole blood, isolated PBMCs, or DNA extracted from either sample type. With regard to this clone: The antigen this receptor binds is unknown. There are no base qualities to consult, and no much larger clone falls within one base.

TCRbeta CDR3 regions were amplified from genomic DNA by means of the immunoSEQ Assay, a bias-controlled multiplex PCR. Under the source paper's analysis protocol: Within the assay, amplification of reference gene primers was used to estimate how many nucleated cells each sample contained. To quantify the absolute abundance of each unique TCRbeta CDR3 rearrangement, sequence reads were collapsed and filtered. For each sample, productive Simpson clonality was calculated as the square root of Simpson's diversity index across productive rearrangements. TCRdb took this table from immuneACCESS and kept in-frame rearrangements with V and J called. Such tables lack part of the clones; where checked against another copy, unresolved V genes explain under half of the gap, and the rest is unexplained. That table furnishes V, J and clone size, whereas the DNA furnished D and trimming. The sample table lists fewer than 180,000 clones, about 86% of them with a count of one. The top ten clones comprise roughly 3.5% of the sample.

Summary of the overall study and its limitations: Clinical and demographic metadata were provided uncurated, with the amount varying by source and participant.

The sequencing input was peripheral blood. The source of this sequence is a man between 65 and 85 years old with acute or convalescent COVID-19.

The CDR3 corresponds to CASCQRLSTDTQYF. The DNA sequence is TGTGCCAGCTGTCAGCGTCTAAGCACAGATACGCAGTATTTT. This chain joins TRBV7-2 to TRBJ2-3; the D gene lacks a confident call. Taken from the germline V gene, the CDR1 and CDR2 loops are SGHTA and FQGNSA. Cut back by 8 bases and 0 bases, the V and J ends lie 12 bases apart. Inclusive of the bounding cysteine and phenylalanine, the CDR3 is 14 residues long. Left in the record is the CDR3 DNA by itself, 42 bases read in frame from the first base. Joined to the reference TRBV7-2 and TRBJ2-3 proteins, this CDR3 gives the full variable domain: GAGVSQSPSNKVTEKGKDVELRCDPISGHTALYWYRQSLGQGLEFLIYFQGNSAPDKSGLPSDRFSAERTGGSVSTLTIQRTQQEDSAVYLCASCQRLSTDTQYFGPGTRLTVL.